This TCR beta chain emerged from a study of neurological immune-mediated disorders. This clonotype has a count of ten or more. The antigen is undetermined. One entry per CDR3 protein, called by TCRdb with MiXCR from the 5' RACE reads. The table includes 55,000 to 65,000 distinct CDR3 sequences, roughly 9.7% detected once. Study-level points and caveats: HTLV-1-associated myelopathy had the most TCR clonal expansion, while multiple sclerosis had the least, a level that fell below healthy controls.

The germline V gene encodes CDR1 SGHRS and CDR2 YFSETQ. The CDR3 runs 13 residues. V was pared by 0 bases and J by 2 bases, with 6 bases between. Indicated time point: longitudinal time-point 2. This receptor was obtained from a man aged 25-40 years in good health. Sequenced: PBMCs. The chain has TRBV5-1 and TRBJ2-7; the D is unclear. CDR3 in DNA: TGCGCCAGCAGCTTGGCCACCCCCTACGAGCAGTACTTC. It encodes CASSLATPYEQYF.